Described below is a single T cell receptor (beta chain) sequence and its context. Its antigen remains unidentified. These data belong to a study of beta chain features in type 1 diabetes. Study-wide results and caveats: TCRB CDR3s were moderately but significantly shorter in Type 1 diabetes patients in all four CD4+ subsets.

CDR3 length: 13 amino acids. Trimming removed 4 bases from V and 5 bases from J; junction bases left unmatched: 3. The germline gives CDR1 SGHRS, CDR2 YFSETQ. Every bit of the isolated RNA underwent reverse transcription, so sequencing read expressed TCRB transcripts. Libraries were prepared by immunoSEQ multiplex PCR; TCRdb keeps only in-frame clonotypes and omits some of them. The sample records a few hundred thousand clones, about 14% being singletons. Sequencing used naive CD4+ T cells from blood. This chain connects TRBV5-1 to TRBJ2-3, with 8 bases fitting TRBD2. The receptor's source is a man aged 25-45 years with type 1 diabetes. The CDR3 sequence is CASSTAGGDTQYF. In DNA form, the CDR3 reads TGCGCCAGCAGCACCGCGGGGGGAGATACGCAGTATTTT.